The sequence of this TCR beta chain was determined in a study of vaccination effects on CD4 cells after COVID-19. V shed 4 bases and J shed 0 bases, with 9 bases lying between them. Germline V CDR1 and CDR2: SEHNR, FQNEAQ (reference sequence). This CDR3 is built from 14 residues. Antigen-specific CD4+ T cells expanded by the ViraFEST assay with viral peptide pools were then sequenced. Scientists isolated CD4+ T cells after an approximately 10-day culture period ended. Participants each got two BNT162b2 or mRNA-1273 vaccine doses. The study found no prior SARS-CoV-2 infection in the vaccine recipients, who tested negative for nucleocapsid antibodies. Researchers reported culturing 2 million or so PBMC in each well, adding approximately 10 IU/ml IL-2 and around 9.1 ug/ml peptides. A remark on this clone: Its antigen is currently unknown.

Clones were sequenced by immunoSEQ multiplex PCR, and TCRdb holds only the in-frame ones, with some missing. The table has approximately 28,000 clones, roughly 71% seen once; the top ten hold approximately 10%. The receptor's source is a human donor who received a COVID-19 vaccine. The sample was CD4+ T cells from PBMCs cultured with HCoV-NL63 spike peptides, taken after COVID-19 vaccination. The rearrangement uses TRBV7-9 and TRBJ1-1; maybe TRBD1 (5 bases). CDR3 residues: CASSWGGVNTEAFF. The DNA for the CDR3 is TGTGCCAGCAGCTGGGGGGGTGTGAACACTGAAGCTTTCTTT.